The present T cell receptor beta chain was sequenced within a study of T cell repertoires in cytomegalovirus infection. Overall study context: CMV infection together with matching HLA type was indicated by public TCR beta signatures. Broader study findings: There were carriers of CMV plus the relevant HLA, and cumulative public TCR beta family frequency identified them. The ex vivo response was dominated by HLA-C-restricted CMV-specific TCR beta clonotypes.

From the reads, TCRdb called clonotypes with MiXCR, one entry per CDR3 protein. Counted here are about half a million distinct CDR3 sequences, roughly 46% occurring once; the ten biggest clones make up roughly two fifths. On this clonotype: Its cognate antigen is unknown.

Trimming removed 4 bases from V and 2 bases from J; junction bases left unmatched: 3. The CDR3 sequence is 16 residues long. CDR1 and CDR2 (germline): MNHNY, SVGAGI (reference sequence). This receptor was identified in a human donor in good health (CMV status not recorded). Some clones in this sample may be carry-over from other donors' samples. The source material was cultured PBMCs, sampled from culture after CMV antigen stimulation. This chain uses TRBV6-6 with TRBJ2-6; 9 bases agree with TRBD1. In nucleotides, the CDR3 is TGTGCCAGCAGTTCACAGGGGGCGACTGGGGCCAACGTCCTGACTTTC. Translation gives CASSSQGATGANVLTF.